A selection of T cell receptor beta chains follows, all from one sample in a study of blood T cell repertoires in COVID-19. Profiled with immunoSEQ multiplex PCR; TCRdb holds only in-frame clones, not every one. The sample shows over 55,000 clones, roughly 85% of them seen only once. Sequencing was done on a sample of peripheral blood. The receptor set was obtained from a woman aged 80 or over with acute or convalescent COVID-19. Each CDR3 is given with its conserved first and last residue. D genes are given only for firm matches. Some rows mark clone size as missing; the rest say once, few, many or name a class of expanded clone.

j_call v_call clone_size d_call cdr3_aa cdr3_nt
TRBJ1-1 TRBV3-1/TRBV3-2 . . CASSQTTNTEAFF TGTGCCAGCAGCCAAACTACGAACACTGAAGCTTTCTTT
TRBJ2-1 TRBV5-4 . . CASSSRDFVNEQFF TGTGCCAGCAGCTCCCGGGACTTCGTCAATGAGCAGTTCTTC
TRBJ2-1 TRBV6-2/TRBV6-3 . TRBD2 CASSSGTSGLNEQFF TGTGCCAGCAGTTCCGGGACTAGCGGGTTAAATGAGCAGTTCTTC
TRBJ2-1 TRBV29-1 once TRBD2 CSVKGIAGTSYNEQFF TGCAGCGTCAAGGGGATAGCGGGGACCTCCTACAATGAGCAGTTCTTC
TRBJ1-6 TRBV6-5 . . CASMAGESPLHF TGTGCCAGCATGGCAGGGGAATCACCCCTCCACTTT
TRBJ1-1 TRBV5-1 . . CASSRGQMNTEAFF TGCGCCAGCAGCCGCGGACAGATGAACACTGAAGCTTTCTTT
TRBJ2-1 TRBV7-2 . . CASSSRVTGPLEFF TGTGCCAGCAGCTCCCGGGTGACAGGCCCCCTGGAGTTCTTC
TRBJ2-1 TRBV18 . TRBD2 CASSPLAGGLNEQFF TGTGCCAGCTCACCCCTAGCGGGGGGGCTCAATGAGCAGTTCTTC
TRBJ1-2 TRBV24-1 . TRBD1 CATSDSLTRTGIDGYTF TGTGCCACCAGTGATTCCTTGACTCGGACAGGGATAGATGGCTACACCTTC
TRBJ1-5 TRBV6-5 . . CASSYSGAAAQHF TGTGCCAGCAGTTACTCGGGGGCAGCGGCCCAGCATTTT
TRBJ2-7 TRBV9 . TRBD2 CASSGNSGGIFDEQYF TGTGCCAGCAGCGGGAATAGCGGGGGCATTTTTGACGAGCAGTACTTC
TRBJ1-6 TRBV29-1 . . CSVGQGRDSPLHF TGCAGCGTTGGGCAGGGAAGAGATTCACCCCTCCACTTT
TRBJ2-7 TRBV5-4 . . CASSRGTYEQYF TGTGCCAGCAGCCGGGGAACCTACGAGCAGTACTTC
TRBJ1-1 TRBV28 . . CASSLEGGRTPEAFF TGTGCCAGCAGTTTGGAGGGAGGAAGAACTCCTGAAGCTTTCTTT
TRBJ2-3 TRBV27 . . CASSSTPRDTATQYF TGTGCCAGCAGTTCGACCCCTCGGGACACAGCTACGCAGTATTTT
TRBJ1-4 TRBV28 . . CASCDRVQVQFF TGTGCCAGCTGCGATAGGGTACAGGTTCAGTTTTTT
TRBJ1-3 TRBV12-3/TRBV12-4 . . CAFGAVGNTIYF TGTGCCTTTGGGGCAGTAGGAAACACCATATATTTT